This TCR beta chain was identified in a study of cytomegalovirus exposure and HLA in healthy donors. Germline assignment: CDR1 LGHNA and CDR2 YSLEER. V was shortened by 0 bases and J by 5 bases, with 19 bases between the two germline ends. The CDR3 runs 17 residues. A multiplex PCR was run with 60 Vbeta primers and 13 Jbeta primers. The assay was immunoSEQ multiplex PCR, and TCRdb's table has in-frame clones only and misses some. The sample records about 140,000 clones, roughly 75% being singletons. The receptor comes from a female donor in good health and CMV-seronegative. Specimen: PBMCs. V gene TRBV4-3 combines with J gene TRBJ1-2; maybe TRBD1 (6 bases). CDR3 in amino acids: CASSQELGQPGGYGYTF. As DNA, the CDR3 is TGCGCCAGCAGCCAAGAACTTGGACAGCCGGGGGGATATGGCTACACCTTC.